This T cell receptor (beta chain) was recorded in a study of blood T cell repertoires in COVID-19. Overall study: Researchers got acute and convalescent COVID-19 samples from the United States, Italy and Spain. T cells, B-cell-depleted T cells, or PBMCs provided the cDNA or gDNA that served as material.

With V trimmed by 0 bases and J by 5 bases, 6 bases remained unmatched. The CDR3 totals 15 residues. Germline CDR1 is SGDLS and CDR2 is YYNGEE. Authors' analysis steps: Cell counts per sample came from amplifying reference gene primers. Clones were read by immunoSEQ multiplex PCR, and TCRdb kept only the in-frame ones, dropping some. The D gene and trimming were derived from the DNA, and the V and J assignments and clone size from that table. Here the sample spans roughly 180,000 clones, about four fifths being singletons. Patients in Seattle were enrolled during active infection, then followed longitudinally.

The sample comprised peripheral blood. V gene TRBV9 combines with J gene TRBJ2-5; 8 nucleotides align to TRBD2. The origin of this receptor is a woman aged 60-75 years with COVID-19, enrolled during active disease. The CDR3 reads CASSVDGGAGETQYF. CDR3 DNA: TGTGCCAGCAGCGTAGACGGGGGGGCCGGGGAGACCCAGTACTTC.